The clone carrying this T cell receptor (beta chain) was recorded many times. This specimen comes from a study of blood T cell repertoires in COVID-19. For the study at large: The study drew acute and convalescent COVID-19 samples from the United States, Italy and Spain. From T cells, B-cell-depleted T cells, or PBMCs came the material, which was cDNA or gDNA.

V lost 6 bases and J 4 bases, leaving 12 bases between the germline ends. The CDR3 loop spans 13 amino acids. CDR1 and CDR2 from the germline V gene are SGHDN and FVKESK. In the authors' methods: By means of reference gene primer amplification, nucleated cell counts were estimated. The assay was immunoSEQ multiplex PCR, and TCRdb's table has in-frame clones only and misses some. Clone size and the V and J calls come from that table; the DNA yielded D and trimming. The data show around 200,000 clones, about 87% seen once. The specimen was peripheral blood. The chain recombines TRBV14 with TRBJ1-1, with a tentative D call TRBD1 (5 bases). This clonotype was obtained from a man aged 55 to 70 who had recovered from COVID-19. The CDR3: CASSPQGVTEAFF. The CDR3 nucleotides read TGTGCCAGCAGTCCCCAAGGGGTCACTGAAGCTTTCTTT.